Following are 11 T cell receptor beta chains from one sample sequenced in a study of OX40 agonist ivuxolimab in advanced cancers. Profiling relied on immunoSEQ multiplex PCR, and the TCRdb table lists in-frame clones only, not all of them. Here the sample spans 70,000 to 95,000 clones, approximately 91% being singletons. The specimen was CD4+ or CD8+ T cells sorted from blood, collected in a trial of the OX40 agonist ivuxolimab. These receptors came from an adult with an advanced solid tumor such as melanoma, head and neck, liver or kidney cancer.

The chain is built from TRBV4-1 and TRBJ2-5; 12 bases are shared with TRBD2. Germline CDR1 reads MGHRA; CDR2 reads YSYEKL. J was trimmed by 5 bases and V by 5 bases; bases with no gene match: 9. The CDR3 contains 16 residues. DNA of the CDR3: TGCGCCAGCAGCAAGACTAGCGGGGGTACGGTGGAGACCCAGTACTTC. Amino acids: CASSKTSGGTVETQYF.

The rearrangement joins TRBV28 to TRBJ2-3; possible D gene TRBD2, 7 bases. The germline gives CDR1 MDHEN, CDR2 SYDVKM. The CDR3 runs 17 residues. Trimming took 2 bases from V and 3 from J, leaving 18 bases between them. The CDR3: CASSLGGGPPSTDTQYF. The DNA for the CDR3 is TGTGCCAGCAGTTTAGGGGGGGGGCCTCCGAGTACAGATACGCAGTATTTT. Complete variable domain (other parts from reference TRBV28 and TRBJ2-3): DVKVTQSSRYLVKRTGEKVFLECVQDMDHENMFWYRQDPGLGLRLIYFSYDVKMKEKGDIPEGYSVSREKKERFSLILESASTNQTSMYLCASSLGGGPPSTDTQYFGPGTRLTVL.

As concerns this clone: The junction departs from the called germline gene at one end, perhaps through a read error. The chain employs TRBV7-8 and TRBJ2-1, with D tentatively TRBD2 (6 bases). Germline loops: CDR1 SGHVS, CDR2 FQNEAQ. The CDR3 runs to 13 residues. CDR3 region: CASSLEEGTEQFF. The CDR3 nucleotides read TGTGCCAGCAGTTTAGAGGAGGGGACCGAGCAGTTCTTC.

This rearrangement joins TRBV27 to TRBJ1-6; the D gene is possibly TRBD1 (6 bases). The germline V gene encodes CDR1 MNHEY and CDR2 SMNVEV (reference sequence). The CDR3 covers 14 residues. The V end lost 8 bases, the J end lost 0 bases, and 8 bases lay between the germline ends. The CDR3 is CASGGGSYNSPLHF. CDR3 nucleotide sequence: TGTGCCAGCGGAGGGGGCTCCTATAATTCACCCCTCCACTTT.

The chain couples TRBV4-1 to TRBJ2-2; TRBD2 matches 7 bases. Germline loops: CDR1 MGHRA, CDR2 YSYEKL. Trimming cost V 2 bases and J 1 base; bases outside gene matches: 7. This CDR3 is 17 amino acids long. CDR3 sequence reads: CASSQPPGGVNTGELFF. The CDR3 region has the DNA TGCGCCAGCAGCCAACCGCCGGGGGGAGTGAACACCGGGGAGCTGTTTTTT.

The V gene is TRBV9, the J gene TRBJ1-4; tentatively, D is TRBD1 (5 bases). Trimming pared 0 bases from V and 5 bases from J, leaving 11 bases between. The CDR3 totals 15 residues. Germline V gene lookup returns CDR1 SGDLS and CDR2 YYNGEE. CDR3 in amino acids: CASSVGPGFNEKLFF. DNA for the CDR3: TGTGCCAGCAGCGTAGGGCCAGGGTTCAATGAAAAACTGTTTTTT.

The CDR3 DNA is TGTGCCAGCAGCTTCGGGCTAGCGGGCTACGAGCAGTACTTC. It encodes CASSFGLAGYEQYF. The rearrangement uses TRBV5-5 and TRBJ2-7, with TRBD2 identical over 8 bases. This CDR3 has 14 amino acids. Unmatched junction bases numbered 4, after V lost 2 bases and J lost 3 bases. Germline lookup yields CDR1 SGHKS and CDR2 YYEKEE (reference sequence).

The chain couples TRBV18 to TRBJ1-2; 8 bases are shared with TRBD1. The germline V gene has CDR1 KGHSH and CDR2 LQKENI. Losses at the gene ends were 1 base for V and 10 bases for J; bases not matched to a gene: 5. This CDR3 has 13 residues. The CDR3 region has the DNA TGTGCCAGCTCACCACTGGCAGGGGGCGACTACACCTTC. Its protein is CASSPLAGGDYTF. The whole variable domain, remainder taken from reference TRBV18 and TRBJ1-2, is NAGVMQNPRHLVRRRGQEARLRCSPMKGHSHVYWYRQLPEEGLKFMVYLQKENIIDESGMPKERFSAEFPKEGPSILRIQQVVRGDSAAYFCASSPLAGGDYTFGSGTRLTVV.

The gene calls are TRBV5-1 and TRBJ2-1; 9 nucleotides align to TRBD2. The trim removed 0 bases at V and 2 bases at J, leaving 6 bases unmatched. Per germline, CDR1 SGHRS and CDR2 YFSETQ. The CDR3 totals 17 residues. The CDR3 spells CASSLEVSSGTYNEQFF. CDR3 DNA: TGCGCCAGCAGCTTGGAGGTCTCTAGCGGGACCTACAATGAGCAGTTCTTC.

The gene calls are TRBV6-1 and TRBJ2-1; 7 bases align to TRBD1. V dropped 6 bases and J dropped 2; count of bases not matched to a gene: 7. Per the germline V gene, CDR1 is MNHNS and CDR2 is SASEGT. The CDR3 totals 15 residues. The CDR3 DNA follows: TGTGCCAGCAGAGCCGGGACAGCTGCCTACAATGAGCAGTTCTTC. It encodes CASRAGTAAYNEQFF.

V usage is TRBV9 and J usage is TRBJ2-1; the match to TRBD2 covers 7 bases. This CDR3 region has 15 residues. With 0 bases clipped from V and 4 bases from J, the junction kept 4 bases outside the gene matches. Germline CDR1 and CDR2: SGDLS and YYNGEE. The CDR3 spells CASSVGRGVYNEQFF. The CDR3 DNA is TGTGCCAGCAGCGTAGGACGGGGGGTGTACAATGAGCAGTTCTTC. Using reference TRBV9 and TRBJ2-1 for the parts outside the CDR3, the full variable domain is DSGVTQTPKHLITATGQRVTLRCSPRSGDLSVYWYQQSLDQGLQFLIQYYNGEERAKGNILERFSAQQFPDLHSELNLSSLELGDSALYFCASSVGRGVYNEQFFGPGTRLTVL.